The sequence of this T cell receptor beta chain was determined in a study of cytomegalovirus exposure and HLA in healthy donors (dated by TCRdb to between 2016 and 2019). Broadly, across the study: An earlier analysis of 587 of the donors reported 276 Gb of sequence data and 117 million unique TCR beta sequences obtained from about 180 million T cells. Class I and class II HLA loci were covered by the typing at four-digit resolution. Among 300 to 500 genotyped donors of the cohort, an average of around 220,000 unique TCR beta nucleotide sequences was sequenced per donor, of which about 20% were non-productive. Four or five DR-DQ haplotypes were handled as single units for association and clustering because linkage in the cohort was strong. A separate validation cohort of roughly 130 different subjects was used in addition to the approximately 640-subject first cohort. The later analysis used no new phenotypic data to find candidate immune exposures, relying instead on TCR beta sequences and their occurrence across donors. Roughly 300 gigabases of sequencing data and tens of millions of unique TCR sequences were included in an early release covering around 600 HLA-typed donors. Donor age, sex, ethnicity and CMV serostatus were collected together with the repertoire data. The genetic ancestry cluster associated with self-reported Caucasian donors included around four fifths of the roughly 390 genotyped donors. Every repertoire in the discovery cohort had been generated on one and the same sequencing platform. A later genetic analysis used genome-wide SNP genotypes for about 65% of the roughly 670 donors, treating that subset as a discovery cohort. In an earlier analysis of about 590 of the donors, high-throughput TCR beta sequencing was used to judge whether each TCR beta V gene segment behaved as functional or pseudogenic. The number of typed donors differed by locus: about 620-640 for A, B, C, DRB1 and DQB1; 500 to 550 for DQA1; over 600 for DPA1; and about 450 for DPB1. To predict cytomegalovirus infection status, the study brought together high-throughput TCR immunosequencing, statistical association of individual TCRs with disease status, and machine learning. A later analysis re-examined previously published TCR beta repertoires from just over 650 donors and added high-resolution HLA genotyping to investigate patterns of TCR occurrence. The study used immunosequencing to profile the T cell repertoires of hundreds of subjects and linked those repertoires to cytomegalovirus serostatus. The aim of the study was to test whether cataloging public T cell receptors could identify signatures of past pathogen exposure.

In total, roughly 670 healthy bone marrow donors made up the cohort. All cohort members were sampled while nominally healthy, although unrecorded immune exposures were likely present. The donor was CMV seronegative and belonged to the group of over 300 seronegative cohort members. A peripheral blood sample was provided by each donor, and peripheral blood mononuclear cells were used for TCR beta sequencing. The Qiagen DNeasy Blood Extraction Kit was used to extract genomic DNA from the blood cell samples. About this clone itself: Its antigen is still unknown.

Looking up the germline V gene (reference sequence) yields CDR1 MNHNY and CDR2 SVGAGI. The CDR3 covers 13 residues, taking in both the cysteine and the phenylalanine. Kept here is only the CDR3 DNA, which spans 39 bases and is read in frame from base 1. V is clipped by 7 bases and J by 2 bases, and the sequence between their germline boundaries is 10 bases long. Broad study findings and their caveats: Roughly uniform sequencing depth across donors was assumed in presence/absence analyses, although this assumption may not hold. A further reported finding was that TCR beta sequences accurately predicted the HLA-A and HLA-B alleles for most subjects in the first cohort. According to a later genetic analysis, donors in an Asian-associated ancestry cluster had fewer N-insertions in productive TCRs than the roughly 700-donor mean. Compared with equally common non-associated chains, HLA-associated TCR beta chains in a later analysis were more clonally expanded and had lower generation probabilities. Only TCR beta chains were sequenced in this cohort, and the absence of alpha or paired-chain data limited detectable features. Across donors, most TCR sequences were observed very rarely, whereas some public TCRs were present in many individuals. Because HLA typing was unavailable for some donors at each locus, only the typed subset was used in association tests. When HLA alleles, especially DR and DQ, strongly co-occurred, attributing TCR associations to individual alleles was difficult. The classifier was reported to diagnose cytomegalovirus status with high specificity and sensitivity in both the original cohort and the validation cohort. Because the 87-base-pair reads could not distinguish some IMGT-functional V segments, including TRBV6-2 and TRBV6-3, those segments were excluded. Three of the identified cytomegalovirus-associated TCR beta chains were confirmed in vitro to be specific for cytomegalovirus antigens. A total of roughly 160 TCR beta chains were listed by the study as associated with cytomegalovirus. A later analysis reported that several top co-occurrence clusters appeared linked to parvovirus B19, influenza, CMV and Epstein-Barr virus. A cluster of highly shared sequence variants was judged likely to represent a technical artifact of the sequencing pipeline. The authors suggested that the approach could potentially be extended to other disease states and immunological phenotypes. According to a later analysis, most CMV-associated TCR beta chains appeared to be HLA-restricted, and the HLA associations seemed to be driven largely by CMV exposure. In a later genetic analysis, a missense DCLRE1C variant was associated with V-gene and J-gene trimming of TCR beta chains, and the association was replicated in an independent cohort. An earlier analysis of approximately 500 of the donors showed that most TCR beta V segments appeared in productive rearrangements either about 87% or about 30% of the time, which broadly matched IMGT annotations. A later analysis found that TCR association rates varied across HLA loci, with DRB1 alleles showing the most associated TCRs and HLA-C alleles the fewest. Linkage disequilibrium might explain the correlated functional status among segregating V segments, but an unknown experimental factor could not be ruled out. The earlier analysis of 587 of the donors excluded roughly 17 rarely observed V segments, including chromosome 9 orphons, because counts were too low. Specific HLA alleles were associated with over 15,000 TCR beta sequences at a false discovery rate of 0.05 in a later analysis. The only immune exposure information available for the cohort was CMV serostatus.

The library was built by means of the immunoSEQ multiplex PCR assay. For the multiplex PCR, a mixture combining 60 forward primers for TCR Vbeta segments and 13 reverse primers for TCR Jbeta segments was used. Amplification of the CDR3 region of rearranged TCR beta genes was performed with a multiplex PCR assay on genomic DNA. The Illumina HiSeq System was used to sequence the amplified TCR beta libraries as 87-base-pair reads. The authors' pipeline ran thus. Across the 600 to 700 repertoires, a later analysis counted 80 million or so unique TCR beta chains, approximately 10 million of which were shared by at least two donors. Raw reads were error-corrected and collapsed into unique sequences with a nearest-neighbor algorithm that merged closely related sequences to remove PCR and sequencing errors. Alignment of CDR3 sequences to IMGT reference sequences was used to assign V, D and J gene segments. For a sequence to be retained, at least a six-nucleotide match to both a V gene segment and a J gene segment was required. A rearrangement was called productive if the CDR3 had no stop codons and remained in frame with V and J, and every other rearrangement was called non-productive. Following IMGT convention, CDR3 was defined as the stretch from the second conserved V-encoded cysteine up to the conserved J-encoded phenylalanine. Sequences without an unambiguous match to a single V gene segment were excluded from the earlier analysis of approximately 560 of the donors. In an earlier analysis of a few hundred of the donors, V segments were called functional above 56.7% productive rearrangements and were called segregating when the between-donor standard deviation exceeded 5%. To diagnose cytomegalovirus status from the catalog of TCR beta chain sequences, a statistical classification framework was built. V and J gene assignment, in a later analysis, came from comparing TCR nucleotide sequences with IMGT/GENE-DB human TR gene sequences. Using the TCRdist pipeline, a later analysis assigned CDR3 sequences along with most-parsimonious VDJ recombination scenarios. In a later analysis, each TCR beta chain was defined by its CDR3 amino acid sequence together with its V-gene family, and reads lacking a unique V-gene family were excluded. To address suspected cross-contamination and a sequencing artifact, a later analysis removed several hundred highly shared, low-generation-probability nucleotide sequences. In a later analysis, a clonal expansion index for each public chain was calculated from normalized within-repertoire ranks of inferred template counts. In a later analysis, generation probabilities were computed using a VDJ recombination model fitted to out-of-frame rearrangements, and the results were checked against IGoR. In a later analysis, hypergeometric tests were used to score TCR-TCR, TCR-HLA and TCR-CMV co-occurrence, with a repertoire-size bias correction applied to TCR pairs. False discovery rates were estimated in a later analysis by permuting HLA or CMV assignments 20 times. In a later analysis, co-occurring TCRs were grouped with DBSCAN, and TCRdist sequence similarity was added when clustering was performed within HLA-allele-positive subsets. Repertoires with fewer than 30,000 or more than 120,000 public chains were left out of co-occurrence clustering, as were four to six repertoires with anomalous nucleotide sharing. TCRdb provides this immuneACCESS table in a form limited to in-frame rearrangements. Some clones are lacking; in checked studies, under half of them reflect an unresolved V gene, and why the rest are absent is not known. V, J and clone size are those of that table, while D and trimming were read from the DNA. This sample's clone table shows tens of thousands of clones. Jointly, the top ten make up around 1.1% of the sample.

Recombination connected TRBV6-6 to TRBJ2-3; perhaps TRBD1 is the D gene, with 6 bases matching. The material sequenced was PBMCs. The clonotype was recovered from a woman aged 25 to 39 in good health and CMV-seronegative. CDR3 protein: CASNRDDTDTQYF. The DNA sequence follows: TGTGCCAGCAACAGGGACGACACAGATACGCAGTATTTT.